This is a list of T cell receptor beta chains from one sample in a study of blood T cells in healthy people across ages. Each CDR3 protein gets one entry after TCRdb re-called the 5' RACE reads with MiXCR. Of about 1.8 million distinct CDR3 sequences in the sample, 49% were seen once. The sample comprised blood. Every receptor here comes from a woman between 40 and 50 years old in good health. The CDR3 runs from the conserved cysteine through the conserved F or W. Each record gives: D gene, J gene, clone size, V gene, CDR3 DNA, CDR3 protein. The D gene is left open where the match is weak. A clone size is listed for some rows: how often the clone was seen (once, few, many), or a class if it is expanded.

TRBD2 | TRBJ2-1 | - | TRBV7-2 | TGTGCCAGCTCGGCGGTAGCGGGGAGCGCTGAGCAGTTCTTC | CASSAVAGSAEQFF
- | TRBJ2-1 | - | TRBV5-1 | TGCGCCAGCACCCTGGTGTCTCGCGGGGCGTACAATGAGCAGTTCTTC | CASTLVSRGAYNEQFF
- | TRBJ2-5 | - | TRBV4-1 | TGCGTCAGCACCTATAATCCGACAGCCCGAGGAGAGACCCAGTACTTC | CVSTYNPTARGETQYF
- | TRBJ2-5 | - | TRBV6-1 | TGTGCCAGCAGTGAGAGAGGGACCCAGTACTTC | CASSERGTQYF
- | TRBJ2-5 | - | TRBV7-2 | TGTGCCAGCAGCTTAGCATGGAGACCGGCCAGGACCCAGTACTTC | CASSLAWRPARTQYF
TRBD2 | TRBJ2-7 | few | TRBV25-1 | TGTGCCAGCAAGCGGGGGAACGAGCAGTACTTC | CASKRGNEQYF
- | TRBJ2-7 | few | TRBV14 | TGTGCCAGCAGCCAAGAAGGAGTAGGTCGGGAGCAGTACTTC | CASSQEGVGREQYF
- | TRBJ1-6 | few | TRBV25-1 | TGTGCCAGCAGTGAATTGGGGGCTTCCTATAATTCACCCCTCCACTTT | CASSELGASYNSPLHF
- | TRBJ1-5 | - | TRBV10-3 | TGTGCCATCAGTGGGGTCCCAAGCAATCAGCCCCAGCATTTT | CAISGVPSNQPQHF
- | TRBJ1-5 | - | TRBV20-1 | TGCAGTGCTACTCACGAGGACGACTATAGCAATCAGCCCCAGCATTTT | CSATHEDDYSNQPQHF
TRBD1 | TRBJ1-6 | - | TRBV7-2 | TGTGCCAGCAGCCAGACTACGACAGGGCCAAATAATTCACCCCTCCACTTT | CASSQTTTGPNNSPLHF
- | TRBJ1-5 | few | TRBV5-5 | TGTGCCAGCAGCTTGGTTGCGGGGCAGCCCCAGCATTTT | CASSLVAGQPQHF
- | TRBJ2-5 | - | TRBV7-3 | TGTGCCAGCAGCTTAGGGGATTGGGAGACCCAGTACTTC | CASSLGDWETQYF
- | TRBJ2-7 | - | TRBV29-1 | TGCAGCGTCGGACAGATGGCAAGCTACGAGCAGTACTTC | CSVGQMASYEQYF
TRBD1 | TRBJ2-3 | few | TRBV15 | TGTGCCACCAGCCCGGGACAGGGGGCAGCGGATACGCAGTATTTT | CATSPGQGAADTQYF
TRBD1 | TRBJ1-1 | - | TRBV6-1 | TGTGCCAGCCATGACAGGGGGCGTGCAGCTGAAGCTTTCTTT | CASHDRGRAAEAFF
- | TRBJ1-2 | - | TRBV6-2/TRBV6-3 | TGTGCCAGCAGTACCGGGCCGGGGAGCACCTTC | CASSTGPGSTF
- | TRBJ2-3 | few | TRBV10-3 | TGTGCCATCAGTGATGAGGGCACAGATACGCAGTATTTT | CAISDEGTDTQYF
- | TRBJ2-1 | few | TRBV6-2/TRBV6-3 | TGTGCCAGCAGTTACCAGGCTAGTTCCGTTTCGAATGAGCAGTTCTTC | CASSYQASSVSNEQFF
- | TRBJ2-4 | - | TRBV15 | TGTGCCACCAGCAGATCCGCCCTGACAGCTGCCTCTGGAGAGCAGTACTTC | CATSRSALTAASGEQYF
- | TRBJ2-7 | - | TRBV2 | TGTGCCAGCAGCACCTCGTTAGACACTGGGGGTCGGCAGTACTTC | CASSTSLDTGGRQYF
- | TRBJ1-6 | - | TRBV20-1 | TGCAGTGCTACAGGGAATTCACCCCTCCACTTT | CSATGNSPLHF
TRBD2 | TRBJ2-5 | few | TRBV7-2 | TGTGCCAGCAGCTTATTTAGCGGGGCTCAAGAGACCCAGTACTTC | CASSLFSGAQETQYF
- | TRBJ1-6 | - | TRBV7-9 | TGTGCCAGCAGCTTAGGGTGGCGCACGAGCTCCTATAATTCACCCCTCCACTTT | CASSLGWRTSSYNSPLHF
- | TRBJ1-2 | - | TRBV7-9 | TGTGCCAGCAGCTTAGCCGCTGTTCGAATCTATGGCTACACCTTC | CASSLAAVRIYGYTF
- | TRBJ2-1 | - | TRBV7-2 | TGTGCCAGCAGCCAGGACTACCGAGAGCAGTTCTTC | CASSQDYREQFF
- | TRBJ2-7 | - | TRBV5-1 | TGCGCCAGCAGCGGTTCAGGGAACGAGCAGTACTTC | CASSGSGNEQYF
- | TRBJ1-4 | few | TRBV28 | TGTGCCGGGAGCCCCAACGTGGGAGAAAAACTGTTTTTT | CAGSPNVGEKLFF
- | TRBJ1-1 | - | TRBV27 | TGTGCCAGCAGTCCGGGGATTCCGAACACTGAAGCTTTCTTT | CASSPGIPNTEAFF
- | TRBJ2-5 | - | TRBV12-3/TRBV12-4 | TGTGCCAGCAGCACCGAGAAGACCCAGTACTTC | CASSTEKTQYF
TRBD1 | TRBJ2-5 | - | TRBV6-2/TRBV6-3 | TGTGCCAGCAGTTCCCTACAGGGGTGGAATGAGCAGTACTTC | CASSSLQGWNEQYF